This T cell receptor (beta chain) was sequenced for a study of OX40 agonist ivuxolimab in advanced cancers. Study overall: Earlier treatment with anti-PD-1, anti-PD-L1 or anti-CTLA-4 was permitted, and less than 50% had received some.

This table comes from immunoSEQ multiplex PCR, and its TCRdb copy is limited to in-frame clones, with some not included. The repertoire holds 100,000 or so clones, with roughly 90% as singletons. Material: CD4+ or CD8+ T cells sorted from blood, obtained in a trial of the OX40 agonist ivuxolimab. The TCR sequence derives from an adult with an advanced solid tumor such as melanoma, head and neck, liver or kidney cancer.

The CDR3 DNA reads as TGTGCCAGCAGGGGGGCGGGCGAAGCTTTCTTT. Translation: CASRGAGEAFF. V and J are TRBV6-5 and TRBJ1-1, with D perhaps matching TRBD1 (6 bases). The CDR3 extends over 11 amino acids. Germline V gene sequence: CDR1 MNHEY, CDR2 SVGAGI. Trimming stripped 6 bases from V and 8 bases from J, with 10 bases between.